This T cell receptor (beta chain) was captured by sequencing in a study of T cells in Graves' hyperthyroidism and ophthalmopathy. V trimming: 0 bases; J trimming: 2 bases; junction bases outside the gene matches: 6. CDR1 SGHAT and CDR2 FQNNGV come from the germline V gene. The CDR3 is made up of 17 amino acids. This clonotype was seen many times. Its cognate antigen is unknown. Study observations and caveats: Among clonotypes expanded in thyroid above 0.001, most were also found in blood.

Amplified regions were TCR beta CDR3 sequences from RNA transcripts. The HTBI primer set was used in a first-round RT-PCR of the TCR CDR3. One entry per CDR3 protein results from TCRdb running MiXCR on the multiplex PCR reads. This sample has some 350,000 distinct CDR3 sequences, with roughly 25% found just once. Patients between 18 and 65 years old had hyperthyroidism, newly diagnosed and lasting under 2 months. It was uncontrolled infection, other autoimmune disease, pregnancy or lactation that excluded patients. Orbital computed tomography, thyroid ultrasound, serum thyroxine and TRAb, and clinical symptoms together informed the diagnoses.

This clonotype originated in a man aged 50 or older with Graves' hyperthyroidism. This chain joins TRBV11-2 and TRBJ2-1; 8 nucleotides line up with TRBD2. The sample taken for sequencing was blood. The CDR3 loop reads CASSLDPPGRAYNEQFF. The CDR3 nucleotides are TGTGCCAGCAGCTTAGATCCCCCCGGGAGGGCCTACAATGAGCAGTTCTTC.